Reported below is one TCR beta chain. No antigen is known for it. No much larger clone exists at a distance of one base, and base qualities are not known. Library generation was performed with the immunoSEQ multiplex PCR assay. Following the manufacturer's protocol, the hsTCRB Kit was used to amplify rearranged TCR beta chain sequences. Sequencing of TCRB libraries was carried out on an Illumina MiSeq. Per the source publication's procedure: The kit vendor's proprietary platform handled demultiplexing, trimming and gene mapping. The clones in this table, taken by TCRdb from immuneACCESS, are in-frame only. Not every clone is retained; where verified, under half of the shortfall comes from an unresolved V gene, and the cause of the rest is unknown. V and J calls and clone size are given by that table; D and trimming were obtained from the DNA. The sample table holds roughly 56,000 clones, of which roughly 75% were seen once. The ten largest clones capture less than 6.5% of the sample.

This record comes from a study of a mutant IDH1 vaccine in newly diagnosed glioma (TCRdb year 2021). About the investigation overall: In the chemotherapy-containing groups, vaccination started alongside temozolomide cycles, whereas in patients who had radiotherapy alone it started 4-6 weeks after radiotherapy. Peripheral blood samples were drawn at six visits, namely V03 (baseline), V05, V07, V10, V12 and V13. For exploratory analyses, longitudinal TCRB deep sequencing was carried out in more than 20 treated patients wherever samples were available. The week-35 safety follow-up was designated visit V12, and the week-47 end of study was designated visit V13. Before enrollment, patients had received standard therapy of radiotherapy alone, temozolomide alone, or radiochemotherapy with temozolomide; most received the combination. The roughly 34 treated patients were roughly 62% male and roughly 38% female, with a mean age of roughly 42 years.

The germline V end is reduced by 4 bases and the J end by 6 bases; junction bases left unmatched: 8. CDR1 and CDR2 (PRHDT, FYEKMQ) derive from the germline V gene (reference sequence). The CDR3 runs 16 residues from the cysteine to the phenylalanine. The DNA shown is the 48-base CDR3, in frame from base 1. The sample's time point, from its label and the paper: week 47, end of study. A 20-mer mutant IDH1 peptide at 300 micrograms in Montanide made up each vaccine dose, which was injected subcutaneously together with topical imiquimod. Patients received eight vaccinations in weeks 1, 3, 5, 7, 11, 15, 19 and 23, corresponding to visits V03 through V10. The donors had newly diagnosed IDH1-mutant astrocytomas of WHO grade 3 or 4 that showed loss of nuclear ATRX. The samples were drawn from NOA16, a multicentre, single-arm, open-label phase I trial in Germany that tested a mutant IDH1 peptide vaccine in humans for the first time. Genomic DNA for TCRB sequencing was extracted from EDTA blood using the DNeasy Blood and Tissue Kit.

Overall study outcomes, separate from this receptor: Pseudoprogression appeared unrelated to alterations in the top peripheral T cell clonotypes detected by TCRB sequencing. According to the authors, sample limitations meant that analyses of patient blood samples could not be reproduced. Selection of PBMC samples for TCRB deep sequencing was based on availability. Vaccine-induced immune responses across multiple MHC alleles were detected in 90% to 95% of patients.

This receptor was identified in a man aged 50 to 59 with glioma. The sequence is built from TRBV13 and TRBJ1-5, with 11 bases in between that match TRBD1. The sample consisted of PBMCs, taken from a glioma patient whose treatment included an IDH1 peptide vaccine. CDR3 region: CASSSRTGGAFQPQHF. At the DNA level, the sequence is TGTGCCAGCAGCTCTAGGACAGGGGGCGCTTTTCAGCCCCAGCATTTT.